Listed here are 24 T cell receptor beta chains from one sample, sequenced in a study of breast tumors, draining lymph nodes, adjacent tissues. Samples came from axillary lymph nodes draining the breast cancer. TCRdb passed the multiplex PCR reads through MiXCR, listing each CDR3 protein once. The sample comprises 150,000 to 200,000 distinct CDR3 sequences, more than 25% of which are singletons, and about 4.1% rests with the top ten. The sequencing input was axillary lymph node tissue. The receptor set was obtained from a female donor with breast cancer. Some clones in this sample may be carry-over from other donors' samples.

To note about this clonotype: A much larger clone differs by one base, so this may be a read error. This chain joins TRBV4-1 and TRBJ2-3, with 7 bases lining up with TRBD2. Germline V lookup: CDR1 MGHRA, CDR2 YSYEKL. CDR3 length equals 15 residues. CDR3 region: CASRGGKFSTGTQYF. CDR3 nucleotides: TGCGCCAGCAGGGGGGGGAAATTCAGCACAGGTACGCAGTATTTT.

As for this clonotype: This sequence may be a read error, since a much larger clone differs from it by one base. This chain links TRBV27 with TRBJ2-7, with unresolved D. The length of the CDR3 is 12 residues. CDR1 is MNHEY, CDR2 SMNVEV, per germline (reference sequence). The CDR3 DNA reads TGTGCCAGCCAGGATATGCTCGGAGAGCGGTACTTC. Translating it yields CASQDMLGERYF.

The chain has TRBV11-1 and TRBJ2-5; the match to TRBD2 covers 16 bases. CDR3 length equals 20 residues. Germline V CDR1 and CDR2: SGHAT, FQDESV (reference sequence). With V trimmed by 9 bases and J by 4 bases, 20 bases remained unmatched. The CDR3 DNA is TGTGCCAGTAGTACACGGGGTCAGCCGGGACTAGCGGGGGGGCCAGAGACCCAGTACTTC. Its protein is CASSTRGQPGLAGGPETQYF.

This clonotype occurred many times. The chain carries TRBV5-6 and TRBJ1-2, with D perhaps TRBD1 (5 bases). The germline CDR1 and CDR2 sequences are SGHDT and YYEEEE. The V end lost 0 bases, the J end lost 2 bases, and 11 bases lay between the germline ends. The CDR3 is made up of 15 amino acids. CDR3 DNA sequence: TGTGCCAGCAGCTTGGCAGGGACGGTAAACTATGGCTACACCTTC. Amino acid sequence: CASSLAGTVNYGYTF.

This chain connects TRBV6-5 to TRBJ1-5, with 7 bases lining up with TRBD1. Trimming removed 2 bases from V and 4 bases from J; junction bases left unmatched: 2. The CDR3 has 14 amino acids. Germline lookup yields CDR1 MNHEY and CDR2 SVGAGI. The CDR3 loop is CASSYPGGNQPQHF. The CDR3 DNA follows: TGTGCCAGCAGTTACCCAGGGGGAAATCAGCCCCAGCATTTT.

About this clonotype: The junction departs from the called germline gene at one end, perhaps through a read error. The chain carries TRBV7-2 and TRBJ2-5; TRBD1 matches at 9 bases. CDR3 length: 15 residues. CDR1 SGHTA and CDR2 FQGNSA come from the germline V gene. CDR3 DNA sequence: TGTGCCAGCAGCCCCGGGACAGGGCCTATGGAGACCCAGCACTTC. Amino acid sequence: CASSPGTGPMETQHF.

This clonotype was picked up many times. V usage is TRBV5-6 and J usage is TRBJ1-2; TRBD1 might be the D (6 bases). V was pared by 0 bases and J by 7 bases, with 7 bases between. Germline V gene data show CDR1 as SGHDT and CDR2 as YYEEEE. This CDR3 region has 12 residues. This CDR3 reads CASSLDRAGYTF. The CDR3 DNA follows: TGTGCCAGCAGCTTGGACAGGGCTGGCTACACCTTC.

This clonotype was observed at least ten times. The chain employs TRBV28 and TRBJ2-5; D ambiguous. There are 14 residues in the CDR3. Germline V gene data show CDR1 as MDHEN and CDR2 as SYDVKM. Trimming stripped 1 base from V and 4 bases from J, with 10 bases between. CDR3 DNA: TGTGCCAGCAGTTTATCTGAGCTGCGAGAGACCCAGTACTTC. It is translated as CASSLSELRETQYF.

Ten or more counts support this clonotype. V gene TRBV10-3 combines with J gene TRBJ2-7; D is perhaps TRBD1 or TRBD2 (6 bases each). Trimming shortened V by 10 bases and J by 3 bases, and 19 bases separated the two germline ends. The CDR3 is made up of 14 amino acids. The germline CDR1 and CDR2 sequences are ENHRY and SYGVKD. The CDR3 sequence is CATSPEGGGYEQYF. The CDR3 DNA is TGTGCCACCTCCCCCGAGGGGGGCGGCTACGAGCAGTACTTC.

Only one count was recorded for this clonotype. V and J are TRBV7-9 and TRBJ1-4; D ambiguous. V shed 1 base and J shed 10 bases, with 10 bases lying between them. The CDR3 runs to 13 residues. Germline V lookup: CDR1 SEHNR, CDR2 FQNEAQ (reference sequence). The chain's CDR3 is CASSLGLAGKLFF. For the CDR3, the DNA is TGTGCCAGCAGCTTAGGACTAGCGGGAAAACTGTTTTTT.

This clonotype was seen ten or more times. The chain is built from TRBV7-9 and TRBJ2-7, with 9 bases lining up with TRBD2. There are 15 residues in the CDR3. With V trimmed by 5 bases and J by 4 bases, 9 bases remained unmatched. Germline V gives CDR1 SEHNR, CDR2 FQNEAQ (reference sequence). CDR3 DNA: TGTGCCAGCAGCCTCGTAGCGGGAGAGGGGTACGAGCAGTACTTC. It specifies CASSLVAGEGYEQYF.

A remark on this clonotype: This CDR3 fails to terminate in the conserved phenylalanine or tryptophan, so it likely reflects a read error. Because the CDR3's place on the DNA is in doubt, the DNA is left out and the CDR3 is given as listed by TCRdb. V is TRBV9 and J is TRBJ2-7. The CDR3 is 14 residues long, counting both termini. Germline V CDR1 and CDR2: SGDLS, YYNGEE. CDR3 sequence reads: CASSVAMYAYEQSL.

The chain links TRBV15 to TRBJ1-4; 11 bases fit TRBD1. This CDR3 is built from 21 residues. Germline CDR1 LNHNV, CDR2 YYDKDF (reference sequence). The V and J ends lost 1 base and 0 bases, in that order; junction bases with no gene match: 13. The CDR3 reads CATSRGRTGGGSRATNEKLFF. In DNA form, the CDR3 reads TGTGCCACCAGCAGAGGGCGGACAGGGGGCGGGAGCAGGGCAACTAATGAAAAACTGTTTTTT. The whole variable domain, remainder taken from reference TRBV15 and TRBJ1-4, is DAMVIQNPRYQVTQFGKPVTLSCSQTLNHNVMYWYQQKSSQAPKLLFHYYDKDFNNEADTPDNFQSRRPNTSFCFLDIRSPGLGDTAMYLCATSRGRTGGGSRATNEKLFFGSGTQLSVL.

The chain couples TRBV20-1 to TRBJ1-5; D may be TRBD1 (5 bases). V was trimmed by 4 bases and J by 1 base, leaving 11 bases between them. This CDR3 region has 14 residues. Germline V gene data show CDR1 as DFQATT and CDR2 as SNEGSKA (reference sequence). The CDR3 DNA follows: TGCAGTGCTATCGGGACTACGAGCAATCAGCCCCAGCATTTT. Translation gives CSAIGTTSNQPQHF.

In regard to this clonotype: The junction departs from the called germline gene at one end, perhaps through a read error. The chain has TRBV6-2 or TRBV6-3 and TRBJ2-3, with D perhaps TRBD1 (6 bases). Germline V gives CDR1 MNHEY, CDR2 SVGEGT. This CDR3 spans 17 amino acids. The CDR3 region is CASSHSTRDKNTDTQYF. The CDR3 DNA follows: TGTGCCAGCAGTCACTCGACCCGGGACAAAAACACAGATACGCAGTATTTT.

This clonotype was observed once. CDR3 nucleotides: TGTGCCAGCAGCCATGGCGGGACAGGGGCCCGATTGGGAAAAGAGACCCAGTACTTC. Residues: CASSHGGTGARLGKETQYF. The V call is TRBV7-2, the J call TRBJ2-5; TRBD1 matches 10 bases. V trimming: 5 bases; J trimming: 3 bases; junction bases outside the gene matches: 18. This CDR3 is built from 19 residues. Germline CDR1 SGHTA, CDR2 FQGNSA.

Turning to this clonotype: This sequence may be a read error, since a much larger clone differs from it by one base. The chain uses TRBV28 and TRBJ1-6; 12 nucleotides agree with TRBD1. The CDR3 length is 16 residues. J was trimmed by 11 bases and V by 3 bases; bases with no gene match: 8. Germline CDR1 is MDHEN and CDR2 is SYDVKM. CDR3: CASSFTGTGGAPPLHF. CDR3 DNA sequence: TGTGCCAGCAGTTTCACCGGGACAGGGGGCGCCCCACCCCTCCACTTT.

This clonotype was seen a few times. The chain employs TRBV2 and TRBJ1-1, with D uncertain. The CDR3 runs 17 residues. Between the trimmed V and J ends, which lost 6 bases and 1 base, there was a span of 21 bases. Per the germline V gene, CDR1 is SNHLY and CDR2 is FYNNEI. The CDR3, as DNA: TGTGCCAGCAGCATATCCACTACATGGGCTGGGAACACTGAAGCTTTCTTT. Translation: CASSISTTWAGNTEAFF.

This clonotype has at least ten counts. The chain recombines TRBV10-2 with TRBJ1-1; the D gene is possibly TRBD1 (6 bases). This CDR3 is built from 13 residues. Trimming shortened V by 8 bases and J by 11 bases, and 21 bases separated the two germline ends. Looked up from germline, CDR1 is WSHSY and CDR2 is SAAADI. Here the CDR3 reads CASARPGDPKAFF. The CDR3 region has the DNA TGCGCCAGCGCTAGGCCAGGGGACCCGAAGGCTTTCTTT.

This clonotype was counted many times. The chain uses TRBV7-2 and TRBJ2-7, with D perhaps matching TRBD1 or TRBD2 (5 bases each). The germline V gene has CDR1 SGHTA and CDR2 FQGNSA. This CDR3 region has 14 residues. Trimming cost V 0 bases and J 5 bases, with 11 bases left between them. CDR3 in DNA: TGTGCCAGCAGCTTAGCCCAGGGAGCCCACGAGCAGTACTTC. Protein: CASSLAQGAHEQYF.

This clonotype has a handful of counts. This sequence may be a read error, since a much larger clone differs from it by one base. DNA for the CDR3: TGCAGTGCTAGACGGCTAGCGGGGTACACTGAGCAGTTCTTC. Amino acid sequence: CSARRLAGYTEQFF. The V and J genes are TRBV20-1 and TRBJ2-1, with 9 bases matching TRBD2. Germline CDR1 reads DFQATT; CDR2 reads SNEGSKA (reference sequence). The CDR3 loop spans 14 amino acids.

As regards this clonotype: This may be a read error: a much more frequent sequence differs by one nucleotide. The chain has TRBV11-3 and TRBJ2-2; tentatively, D is TRBD1 (5 bases). V lost 5 bases and J 4 bases, leaving 14 bases between the germline ends. The CDR3 runs 15 residues. CDR1 and CDR2 from the germline V gene are SGHNT and YENEEA. The CDR3 sequence: CASSTGHYTTGELFF. The CDR3 DNA reads as TGTGCCAGCAGCACCGGACACTACACCACCGGGGAGCTGTTTTTT.

A remark on this clonotype: This may be a read error, as it is one base from a much larger clone. The chain combines TRBV30 with TRBJ2-5, with D maybe TRBD2 (5 bases). V was shortened by 1 base and J by 7 bases, with 7 bases between the two germline ends. Germline V lookup: CDR1 GTSNPN, CDR2 SVGIG (reference sequence). CDR3 size: 11 residues. DNA for the CDR3: TGTGCCTGGAGTGGTCGGGGGACCCAGTACTTC. Its translation: CAWSGRGTQYF.

In its sample, this clonotype was seen many times. The genes are TRBV20-1 and TRBJ2-3; no firm D call. The CDR3 runs 16 residues. With 5 bases removed from V and 4 bases from J, the gap between germline ends came to 22 bases. Looked up from germline, CDR1 is DFQATT and CDR2 is SNEGSKA (reference sequence). The CDR3 is CSAFPLFRQWADTQYF. The CDR3 region has the DNA TGCAGTGCTTTCCCCCTCTTTAGACAATGGGCAGATACGCAGTATTTT.